The sequence of this T cell receptor beta chain was determined in a study of STAT3 mutations in large granular lymphocyte leukemia. Study findings and constraints: Every T-cell large granular lymphocyte leukemia patient had at least one immunodominant TCR beta clonotype. TCR clonotype switching after therapy occurred in about 35% of the 18 patients. Clonal expansion was inferred from other time points because no sample existed at each clone's first appearance. In several patients, dominant TCR clone burden exceeded STAT3 mutant burden, suggesting STAT3 mutation arose secondarily.

Clones were sequenced by immunoSEQ multiplex PCR, and TCRdb holds only the in-frame ones, with some missing. The sample lists 9,000 to 9,500 clones, roughly 90% occurring once. As to this clone: Antigen specificity is unknown.

V lost 4 bases to trimming and J lost 11 bases, with 21 bases between them. The germline V gene encodes CDR1 SGHRS and CDR2 YFSETQ. The CDR3 contains 14 residues. This sequence joins TRBV5-1 and TRBJ1-1; possible D gene TRBD1, 6 bases. The clonotype originates from a man at least 80 years old with T-cell large granular lymphocyte leukemia. Some clones in this sample may be carry-over from other donors' samples. Input material: peripheral blood mononuclear cells. CDR3 coding DNA: TGCGCCAGCAGCCATCAGGACAGCCGCGGCCGGGCTTTCTTT. This translates into CASSHQDSRGRAFF.